The 6 T cell receptor beta chains reported below all come from one sample, sequenced in a study of T-cell memory formation after mild COVID-19. Via MiXCR, TCRdb re-called the 5' RACE reads, giving one row per CDR3 protein. The table shows roughly 49,000 distinct CDR3 sequences, with 27% occurring only once. Sequenced: PBMCs or a T cell subset sorted from them (not recorded which). Source of these receptors: a young man who had mild COVID-19 (a few samples of this study predate the infection). Cell type and time point are not known.

This clonotype was counted between two and nine times. The J gene is TRBJ2-3, the V gene TRBV12-3 or TRBV12-4; 13 positions agree with TRBD2. The junction had 3 bases not matched to a gene; V was cut back by 7 bases and J by 2 bases. The CDR3 extends over 15 amino acids. This CDR3 is CASTGTSGNTDTQYF. The CDR3 bases are TGTGCCAGCACGGGGACTAGCGGGAACACAGATACGCAGTATTTT.

This clonotype was detected only a few times. The chain joins TRBV5-1 to TRBJ2-1; 14 bases agree with TRBD2. The CDR3 runs to 15 residues. Per the germline V gene, CDR1 is SGHRS and CDR2 is YFSETQ. After removal of 4 bases from V and 8 bases from J, the junction contained 5 bases not matched to a gene. The CDR3 bases are TGCGCCAGCAGCCCAGGGACTAGCGGGAGCGATGAGCAGTTCTTC. Encoded protein: CASSPGTSGSDEQFF. The whole variable domain, remainder taken from reference TRBV5-1 and TRBJ2-1, is KAGVTQTPRYLIKTRGQQVTLSCSPISGHRSVSWYQQTPGQGLQFLFEYFSETQRNKGNFPGRFSGRQFSNSRSEMNVSTLELGDSALYLCASSPGTSGSDEQFFGPGTRLTVL.

This clonotype has only a few counts. The chain couples TRBV12-3 or TRBV12-4 to TRBJ1-2; no reliable D call. V was pared by 6 bases and J by 5 bases, with 16 bases between. The CDR3 contains 14 residues. The CDR3 is CASSLGGIGYGYTF. DNA of the CDR3: TGTGCCAGCAGCTTGGGCGGAATCGGGTATGGCTACACCTTC.

The chain is built from TRBV5-1 and TRBJ1-5; D remains ambiguous. The CDR3 has 14 residues. V was cut by 0 bases and J by 2 bases, with 6 bases left in between. Germline V CDR1 and CDR2: SGHRS, YFSETQ. The chain's CDR3 is CASSLGPGNQPQHF. The CDR3 DNA is TGCGCCAGCAGCTTGGGGCCTGGCAATCAGCCCCAGCATTTT.

This clonotype has just a few counts. A clone one base away is much larger, so this may be a read error. The J gene is TRBJ2-3, the V gene TRBV6-4, with 12 bases aligning to TRBD1. The CDR3 has 15 amino acids. V shed 2 bases and J 4 bases; nucleotides not matched to a gene: 1. Germline values: CDR1 MRHNA, CDR2 SNTAGT. This chain's CDR3 is CASSDGTGGADTQYF. CDR3 DNA sequence: TGTGCCAGCAGTGACGGGACAGGGGGCGCAGATACGCAGTATTTT.

The V call is TRBV4-2, the J call TRBJ2-7; no reliable D call. In germline, CDR1 is LGHNA, CDR2 YNFKEQ. This CDR3 has 14 amino acids. V gave up 0 bases and J gave up 4 bases, with 10 bases separating them. The CDR3 DNA reads as TGTGCCAGCAGCCAAGATCTAGTAGGTTACGAGCAGTACGTC. It is translated as CASSQDLVGYEQYV.